Listed here are 21 T cell receptor beta chains from one sample, sequenced in a study of beta chain features in type 1 diabetes. What was sequenced were expressed TCRB transcripts, since all of the isolated RNA had been reverse transcribed. The protocol was immunoSEQ multiplex PCR, while the TCRdb copy is restricted to in-frame clones and leaves out a portion. The profile covers tens of thousands of clones, with 51% appearing a single time and more than 2% taken by the ten largest. The sample consisted of Tregs from blood. Every receptor here comes from a woman between 18 and 29 years old in good health.

The genes are TRBV6-5 and TRBJ1-1; D ambiguous. The CDR3 spans 14 residues. Germline V gives CDR1 MNHEY, CDR2 SVGAGI. The V end lost 5 bases, the J end lost 7 bases, and 17 bases lay between the germline ends. The CDR3 DNA reads as TGTGCCAGCAGTGCCTCCGGGAGGCAAAATGAAGCTTTCTTT. Translation: CASSASGRQNEAFF.

The V call is TRBV28, the J call TRBJ1-5; 8 nucleotides align to TRBD1. There are 15 residues in the CDR3. Germline-derived CDR1 and CDR2 are MDHEN and SYDVKM. V lost 6 bases, J lost 5 bases, and 9 bases stayed unmatched. CDR3 residues: CASREPGQVDQPQHF. The DNA for the CDR3 is TGTGCCAGCAGAGAGCCGGGACAGGTCGATCAGCCCCAGCATTTT.

This chain links TRBV28 with TRBJ1-2; perhaps TRBD1 as D (5 bases). The CDR3 is 13 amino acids. The V gene lost 3 bases and the J gene lost 4 bases, with 9 bases spanning the gap. Germline V gene sequence: CDR1 MDHEN, CDR2 SYDVKM. The CDR3 DNA reads as TGTGCCAGCAGTTTGGGGGGGGGCTATGGCTACACCTTC. Its protein product is CASSLGGGYGYTF.

V usage is TRBV10-2 and J usage is TRBJ2-7; 7 bases are a match to TRBD2. The CDR3 contains 16 residues. The V gene's germline CDR1 is WSHSY and CDR2 SAAADI. J lost 2 bases, V lost 4 bases, and 11 bases had no gene match. Here the CDR3 DNA reads TGCGCCAGCAGTGGCATCGGACTAGTTGCGGCCTACGAGCAGTACTTC. This codes for CASSGIGLVAAYEQYF.

This chain links TRBV7-2 with TRBJ2-1; maybe TRBD2 (5 bases). The CDR3 runs to 15 residues. The ends were cut back, 0 bases at V and 3 bases at J, with 9 bases in the middle. Germline loops: CDR1 SGHTA, CDR2 FQGNSA. CDR3 sequence (DNA): TGTGCCAGCAGCTTAGCTGGACTCATCTACAATGAGCAGTTCTTC. Encoded protein: CASSLAGLIYNEQFF.

The genes are TRBV23-1 and TRBJ2-1, with 7 nucleotides matching TRBD2. TRBV23-1 belongs to the ORF category, with a function that is uncertain. With V trimmed by 0 bases and J by 8 bases, 10 bases remained unmatched. CDR3 length: 16 residues. CDR3 sequence reads: CASSQSREPLIDEQFF. The CDR3 nucleotides read TGCGCCAGCAGTCAATCGCGGGAGCCGTTAATCGATGAGCAGTTCTTC.

Only a few counts were recorded for this clone. The rearrangement joins TRBV10-3 to TRBJ2-3; the match to TRBD2 covers 10 bases. CDR3 length: 15 residues. The germline V gene has CDR1 ENHRY and CDR2 SYGVKD. The J segment lost 4 bases and the V segment lost 4 bases, leaving 5 bases of the junction unmatched. For the CDR3, the DNA is TGTGCCATCAGTGGTCTAGCGGGAGTCCCAGATACGCAGTATTTT. Translated: CAISGLAGVPDTQYF.

The chain couples TRBV5-6 to TRBJ1-3; D may be TRBD1 (6 bases). This CDR3 has 13 amino acids. V lost 3 bases, J lost 2 bases, and 6 bases lay in between. Looked up from germline, CDR1 is SGHDT and CDR2 is YYEEEE. CDR3 residues: CASSWGPGNTIYF. DNA for the CDR3: TGTGCCAGCAGCTGGGGGCCTGGAAACACCATATATTTT.

As regards this clone: Sequence at one end of the junction differs from germline and may be a read error. V is TRBV5-1 and J is TRBJ2-7, with 11 bases identical to TRBD2. The CDR3 is 15 amino acids. Germline V gives CDR1 SGHRS, CDR2 YFSETQ. The CDR3 bases are TGCGCCAGCAACTTGGTGCTAGCGGGGGGTTACGAGCAGTACTTC. Translating it yields CASNLVLAGGYEQYF. The variable domain in full, completed from reference TRBV5-1 and TRBJ2-7, reads KAGVTQTPRYLIKTRGQQVTLSCSPISGHRSVSWYQQTPGQGLQFLFEYFSETQRNKGNFPGRFSGRQFSNSRSEMNVSTLELGDSALYLCASNLVLAGGYEQYFGPGTRLTVT.

The chain uses TRBV9 and TRBJ2-4, with TRBD2 matching over 7 bases. Germline V gene lookup returns CDR1 SGDLS and CDR2 YYNGEE. With 4 bases clipped from V and 6 bases from J, the junction kept 4 bases outside the gene matches. The CDR3 totals 13 residues. The CDR3 DNA is TGTGCCAGCAGCCGGTCTAGCGGAAACATTCAGTACTTC. Translated, it gives CASSRSSGNIQYF.

This clone was detected only a few times. The rearrangement links TRBV6-6 to TRBJ1-2; the D is unclear. Germline V gene data show CDR1 as MNHNY and CDR2 as SVGAGI (reference sequence). The CDR3 covers 12 residues. V was pared by 7 bases and J by 4 bases, with 10 bases between. The CDR3 region has the DNA TGTGCCAGCACCACTTCCCTCTATGGCTACACCTTC. It codes for CASTTSLYGYTF.

The CDR3 loop is CASSLIPGNTEAFF. The CDR3 DNA is TGTGCCAGCAGCTTAATACCGGGGAACACTGAAGCTTTCTTT. The chain recombines TRBV11-1 with TRBJ1-1; unclear D gene. V gave up 2 bases and J gave up 1 base, with 8 bases separating them. Germline V lookup: CDR1 SGHAT, CDR2 FQDESV (reference sequence). CDR3 length: 14 amino acids.

This chain links TRBV5-1 with TRBJ2-1, with 8 bases fitting TRBD1. The CDR3 is 17 amino acids. Germline values: CDR1 SGHRS, CDR2 YFSETQ. With V trimmed by 2 bases and J by 5 bases, 12 bases remained unmatched. The CDR3 loop reads CASSFSGTGAINNEQFF. In DNA, the CDR3 is TGCGCCAGCAGCTTCAGTGGGACAGGAGCCATCAACAATGAGCAGTTCTTC.

This clone is classed as medium-sized. The genes are TRBV27 and TRBJ2-7, with D hard to call. The V end lost 3 bases, the J end lost 0 bases, and 6 bases lay between the germline ends. The germline V gene has CDR1 MNHEY and CDR2 SMNVEV (reference sequence). This CDR3 contains 13 residues. The CDR3 reads CASSFLSSYEQYF. The CDR3 nucleotides read TGTGCCAGCAGTTTTCTGAGCTCCTACGAGCAGTACTTC.

V usage is TRBV15 and J usage is TRBJ2-1; TRBD2 matches at 10 bases. Germline assignment: CDR1 LNHNV and CDR2 YYDKDF (reference sequence). V lost 5 bases to trimming and J lost 4 bases; unmatched junction nucleotides: 14. The CDR3 consists of 18 residues. The CDR3 coding sequence is TGTGCCACCAGCCAAGGACCGGGGGGACTAGCGAGATACAATGAGCAGTTCTTC. Amino acid sequence: CATSQGPGGLARYNEQFF. Supplemented by reference TRBV15 and TRBJ2-1, the full variable domain reads DAMVIQNPRYQVTQFGKPVTLSCSQTLNHNVMYWYQQKSSQAPKLLFHYYDKDFNNEADTPDNFQSRRPNTSFCFLDIRSPGLGDTAMYLCATSQGPGGLARYNEQFFGPGTRLTVL.

The chain couples TRBV28 to TRBJ2-7; TRBD1 matches 9 bases. The V and J ends lost 6 bases and 2 bases, in that order; junction bases with no gene match: 11. Per germline, CDR1 MDHEN and CDR2 SYDVKM. CDR3 size: 16 residues. CDR3 loop: CASRLGGTGRAYEQYF. The CDR3 DNA follows: TGTGCCAGCAGACTTGGAGGGACAGGGAGGGCCTACGAGCAGTACTTC.

The gene calls are TRBV28 and TRBJ2-3; no firm D call. The CDR3 has 15 amino acids. Germline V gene sequence: CDR1 MDHEN, CDR2 SYDVKM. V was shortened by 6 bases and J by 3 bases, with 16 bases between the two germline ends. As DNA, the CDR3 is TGTGCCAGCAGCTCAAGTGAGGCAGCTACAGATACGCAGTATTTT. Translation gives CASSSSEAATDTQYF.

Notes on this clone: The same CDR3 also results from other DNA sequences found in this sample. CDR3 region: CASSLRPHYGYTF. CDR3 coding DNA: TGTGCCAGCAGTTTACGTCCTCACTATGGCTACACCTTC. The chain is built from TRBV28 and TRBJ1-2, with D hard to call. The germline V and J ends were trimmed by 2 bases and 3 bases, with 7 bases remaining between them. CDR3 length equals 13 residues. Germline CDR1 MDHEN, CDR2 SYDVKM.

The chain couples TRBV5-4 to TRBJ2-5, with D perhaps matching TRBD2 (5 bases). The V and J ends lost 6 bases and 5 bases respectively, with 14 bases between them. CDR3 length equals 13 residues. Germline loops: CDR1 SGHNT, CDR2 YYREEE (reference sequence). The CDR3 loop reads CASMTRGSETQYF. DNA for the CDR3: TGTGCCAGCATGACCCGGGGTTCCGAGACCCAGTACTTC.

This rearrangement joins TRBV18 to TRBJ2-3; the D gene is possibly TRBD1 (6 bases). The CDR3 loop spans 14 amino acids. Germline loops: CDR1 KGHSH, CDR2 LQKENI. Trimming took off 4 bases at V and 2 bases at J, with 10 bases between the two ends. CDR3 coding DNA: TGTGCCAGCTCACGCGGACAGTACACAGATACGCAGTATTTT. Encoded protein: CASSRGQYTDTQYF.

On this clone: One end of the junction fails to match germline, which may point to a read error. This chain joins TRBV2 and TRBJ2-2, with 10 bases lining up with TRBD2. In germline, CDR1 is SNHLY, CDR2 FYNNEI. There are 14 residues in the CDR3. The CDR3 loop reads CASKREGWTVELFF. CDR3 coding DNA: TGTGCCAGCAAGCGGGAGGGTTGGACCGTGGAGCTGTTTTTT.